The 29 T cell receptor beta chains presented below share a single source sample, sequenced in a study of cytomegalovirus exposure and HLA in healthy donors. The PCR ran on 60 Vbeta and 13 Jbeta primers. Sequencing used immunoSEQ multiplex PCR; TCRdb keeps in-frame clones, though not all of them. The data contain 200,000 to 250,000 clones, about four fifths of them singletons. The sample taken for sequencing was PBMCs. The receptors come from a woman between 50 and 59 years old in good health and CMV-seropositive.

CDR3 coding DNA: TGTGCCAGCAGCCGAGACAACGAGCAGTACTTC. This encodes CASSRDNEQYF. The chain uses TRBV28 and TRBJ2-7; D is undetermined. V lost 6 bases, J lost 5 bases, and 8 bases lay in between. The germline gives CDR1 MDHEN, CDR2 SYDVKM. The CDR3 is made up of 11 amino acids.

The chain uses TRBV6-5 and TRBJ1-2, with a weak D call TRBD1 (5 bases). This CDR3 comprises 14 residues. V lost 6 bases and J 3 bases, leaving 14 bases between the germline ends. Germline lookup yields CDR1 MNHEY and CDR2 SVGAGI. CDR3 DNA sequence: TGTGCCAGCAGGTCCCGGGGGTGGCACTATGGCTACACCTTC. It yields the protein CASRSRGWHYGYTF.

The V and J genes are TRBV30 and TRBJ2-5; 7 bases line up with TRBD1. This CDR3 comprises 14 residues. V lost 7 bases and J lost 4; bases outside the gene matches: 12. From germline, CDR1 is GTSNPN and CDR2 SVGIG (reference sequence). The CDR3 protein is CAFNQQGTGETQYF. CDR3 in DNA: TGTGCCTTCAATCAACAGGGGACGGGAGAGACCCAGTACTTC.

The rearrangement uses TRBV30 and TRBJ1-3, with TRBD1 matching over 7 bases. From germline, CDR1 is GTSNPN and CDR2 SVGIG (reference sequence). The CDR3 is 14 amino acids. V dropped 7 bases and J dropped 4; count of bases not matched to a gene: 10. CDR3 residues: CASPKTGSGNTIYF. CDR3 nucleotide sequence: TGTGCCTCCCCAAAGACAGGGAGCGGAAACACCATATATTTT.

This chain links TRBV28 with TRBJ2-1; 10 bases line up with TRBD2. CDR1 MDHEN and CDR2 SYDVKM come from the germline V gene. The trim removed 6 bases at V and 6 bases at J, leaving 11 bases unmatched. The CDR3 runs 16 residues. The CDR3, as DNA: TGTGCCAGCAGGACCTATCTAGCGGGGGCTTTCAATGAGCAGTTCTTC. Encoded protein: CASRTYLAGAFNEQFF.

The chain combines TRBV9 with TRBJ1-2; no definite D call. The CDR3 is 15 amino acids. The germline V and J ends were trimmed by 0 bases and 1 base, with 10 bases remaining between them. The germline CDR1 and CDR2 sequences are SGDLS and YYNGEE. The CDR3 spells CASSVAAGLNYGYTF. The CDR3 region has the DNA TGTGCCAGCAGCGTAGCGGCAGGACTTAACTATGGCTACACCTTC.

This chain's CDR3 is CASSLVLAGSNEQFF. In DNA, the CDR3 is TGTGCCAGCAGCTTAGTGCTAGCGGGGAGCAATGAGCAGTTCTTC. The chain employs TRBV7-2 and TRBJ2-1; 9 bases map to TRBD2. This CDR3 spans 15 amino acids. The V gene's germline CDR1 is SGHTA and CDR2 FQGNSA. The trim removed 1 base at V and 6 bases at J, leaving 4 bases unmatched. Full variable domain (rest looked up from reference TRBV7-2 and TRBJ2-1): GAGVSQSPSNKVTEKGKDVELRCDPISGHTALYWYRQSLGQGLEFLIYFQGNSAPDKSGLPSDRFSAERTGGSVSTLTIQRTQQEDSAVYLCASSLVLAGSNEQFFGPGTRLTVL.

The rearrangement links TRBV10-3 to TRBJ1-2, with TRBD1 matching over 8 bases. CDR3 length: 13 amino acids. The J segment lost 8 bases and the V segment lost 6 bases, leaving 8 bases of the junction unmatched. Germline V gives CDR1 ENHRY, CDR2 SYGVKD. The CDR3 spells CAIRSGDRSGYTF. The CDR3 DNA sequence: TGTGCCATCAGGAGCGGGGACAGGAGCGGCTACACCTTC.

Here the CDR3 DNA reads TGTGCCAGCAGCTTGGGAGGCGCTAGCGGGGGTCTTTGGGAGCAGTACTTC. Amino acid sequence: CASSLGGASGGLWEQYF. V gene TRBV5-4 combines with J gene TRBJ2-7, with 10 positions matching TRBD2. The CDR3 contains 17 residues. CDR1 is SGHNT, CDR2 YYREEE, per germline (reference sequence). With 0 bases clipped from V and 7 bases from J, the junction kept 13 bases outside the gene matches.

This clone was observed a single time. One end of the junction fails to match germline, which may point to a read error. This sequence joins TRBV4-2 and TRBJ1-2, with a weak D call TRBD1 (5 bases). Germline-derived CDR1 and CDR2 are LGHNA and YNFKEQ. The CDR3 runs 15 residues. The chain's CDR3 is CASGQYYGGSYGYTF. The DNA for the CDR3 is TGTGCCAGCGGCCAGTATTATGGGGGGAGCTATGGCTACACCTTC.

This clone was observed once. This CDR3 reads CAFTTGTGGGEQYF. CDR3 DNA sequence: TGTGCCTTTACCACCGGGACAGGGGGCGGGGAGCAGTACTTC. V usage is TRBV30 and J usage is TRBJ2-7; 12 bases are a match to TRBD1. The CDR3 runs 14 residues. V dropped 7 bases and J dropped 7; count of bases not matched to a gene: 11. The germline CDR1 and CDR2 sequences are GTSNPN and SVGIG (reference sequence).

This chain connects TRBV11-1 to TRBJ2-7, with D possibly being TRBD1 (6 bases). Germline values: CDR1 SGHAT, CDR2 FQDESV (reference sequence). The CDR3 spans 17 residues. V lost 5 bases and J 3 bases, leaving 23 bases between the germline ends. CDR3 nucleotide sequence: TGTGCCAGCAGCACGCCCACAGGGCAAATCATTATCTACGAGCAGTACTTC. As protein: CASSTPTGQIIIYEQYF.

V is TRBV4-2 and J is TRBJ2-5, with D possibly matching TRBD1 (5 bases). This CDR3 region has 15 residues. Germline V lookup: CDR1 LGHNA, CDR2 YNFKEQ. Trimming removed 2 bases from V and 5 bases from J, with 15 bases in between. This CDR3 is CASSQSAQGSETQYF. The CDR3 coding sequence is TGTGCCAGCAGCCAATCAGCCCAGGGCTCGGAGACCCAGTACTTC.

Worth noting for this clone: The identical CDR3 is also encoded by other nucleotide sequences in the sample. The genes are TRBV6-5 and TRBJ2-7; possibly TRBD1 for D (6 bases). The germline gives CDR1 MNHEY, CDR2 SVGAGI. Trimming removed 0 bases at V and 0 bases at J, with 6 bases between. The CDR3 length is 14 residues. The CDR3 sequence: CASSYSQGSYEQYF. CDR3 nucleotides: TGTGCCAGCAGTTACTCACAGGGCTCCTACGAGCAGTACTTC.

The chain combines TRBV7-2 with TRBJ2-3; 8 bases fit TRBD1. The tail of the sequence fits TRBJ1-5 better, so the J call may be wrong. Germline loops: CDR1 SGHTA, CDR2 FQGNSA. The CDR3 sequence is 17 residues long. CDR3 sequence: CASLNVGQGLSTDTQHF. The CDR3, as DNA: TGTGCCAGCCTTAACGTCGGACAGGGTTTGAGCACAGATACGCAGCATTTT.

The V call is TRBV7-8, the J call TRBJ1-6, with 8 positions matching TRBD1. V lost 1 base, J lost 9 bases, and 2 bases stayed unmatched. This CDR3 comprises 14 residues. CDR1 is SGHVS, CDR2 FQNEAQ, per germline. The CDR3 coding sequence is TGTGCCAGCAGCTTAGTACAGGGGGGTTCACCCCTCCACTTT. It specifies CASSLVQGGSPLHF. Drawing the rest from reference TRBV7-8 and TRBJ1-6, the complete variable domain is GAGVSQSPRYKVAKRGQDVALRCDPISGHVSLFWYQQALGQGPEFLTYFQNEAQLDKSGLPSDRFFAERPEGSVSTLKIQRTQQEDSAVYLCASSLVQGGSPLHFGNGTRLTVT.

The rearrangement joins TRBV5-1 to TRBJ2-3; 8 bases match TRBD2. CDR3 length: 14 residues. Germline V gene lookup returns CDR1 SGHRS and CDR2 YFSETQ. Trimming took 3 bases from V and 4 from J; bases not matched to a gene: 4. CDR3 coding DNA: TGCGCCAGCAGCTCGGGGGGGCGAGCAGATACGCAGTATTTT. Amino acid sequence: CASSSGGRADTQYF.

This clone has more than one count but fewer than ten. The chain carries TRBV28 and TRBJ1-1; D remains unclear. The germline CDR1 and CDR2 sequences are MDHEN and SYDVKM. There are 10 residues in the CDR3. The CDR3 DNA reads TGTGCTAGTCGGGACACTGAAGCTTTCTTT. It encodes CASRDTEAFF.

The chain has TRBV7-8 and TRBJ1-1, with a weak D call TRBD1 (6 bases). The germline V gene encodes CDR1 SGHVS and CDR2 FQNEAQ. The CDR3 runs to 15 residues. V was pared by 2 bases and J by 0 bases, with 10 bases between. CDR3 region: CASSLPGVMNTEAFF. The CDR3 DNA reads TGTGCCAGCAGCTTACCAGGGGTGATGAACACTGAAGCTTTCTTT.

This clone was seen a single time. The chain couples TRBV29-1 to TRBJ1-2; 8 bases are shared with TRBD1. J lost 4 bases, V lost 0 bases, and 10 bases had no gene match. This CDR3 is built from 16 residues. Germline-derived CDR1 and CDR2 are SQVTM and ANQGSEA. The CDR3 is CSVEDLLGQEGYGYTF. The CDR3 region has the DNA TGCAGCGTTGAAGATCTCTTGGGACAGGAGGGCTATGGCTACACCTTC.

This sequence joins TRBV5-1 and TRBJ2-3; D may be TRBD2 (6 bases). The V and J ends lost 0 bases and 2 bases respectively, with 13 bases between them. This CDR3 has 16 residues. Germline V gene data show CDR1 as SGHRS and CDR2 as YFSETQ. CDR3: CASSLDGGGATDTQYF. The CDR3 nucleotides are TGCGCCAGCAGCTTGGACGGAGGCGGGGCCACAGATACGCAGTATTTT. Full variable domain (outside the CDR3, taken from reference TRBV5-1 and TRBJ2-3): KAGVTQTPRYLIKTRGQQVTLSCSPISGHRSVSWYQQTPGQGLQFLFEYFSETQRNKGNFPGRFSGRQFSNSRSEMNVSTLELGDSALYLCASSLDGGGATDTQYFGPGTRLTVL.

The chain has TRBV28 and TRBJ1-1, with 8 bases lining up with TRBD1. J was trimmed by 1 base and V by 6 bases; bases with no gene match: 4. Germline V gene data show CDR1 as MDHEN and CDR2 as SYDVKM. There are 14 residues in the CDR3. CDR3 DNA sequence: TGTGCCAGCAGGCCAGACAGGGGGAACACTGAAGCTTTCTTT. This gives the protein CASRPDRGNTEAFF.

V is TRBV9 and J is TRBJ2-1; 13 positions match TRBD2. Germline CDR1 and CDR2: SGDLS and YYNGEE. Germline trimming cut 2 bases from V and 10 bases from J; bases unmatched to any gene: 6. The CDR3 contains 15 residues. This CDR3 is CASSVLTSGGTEQFF. In DNA form, the CDR3 reads TGTGCCAGCAGCGTCCTGACTAGCGGGGGGACAGAGCAGTTCTTC.

This sequence joins TRBV18 and TRBJ2-5; the D is unclear. The CDR3 runs 11 residues. Germline V gene lookup returns CDR1 KGHSH and CDR2 LQKENI. Trimming took 2 bases from V and 5 from J, leaving 3 bases between them. In DNA, the CDR3 is TGTGCCAGCTCACCAGCGGAGACCCAGTACTTC. Encoded protein: CASSPAETQYF.

This chain joins TRBV19 and TRBJ1-5; D is undetermined. The CDR3 sequence is 15 residues long. Trimming shortened V by 5 bases and J by 0 bases, and 11 bases separated the two germline ends. Germline V CDR1 and CDR2: LNHDA, SQIVND (reference sequence). CDR3 nucleotides: TGTGCCAGTAGTTGGAGTCAGAGTAGCAATCAGCCCCAGCATTTT. This gives the protein CASSWSQSSNQPQHF. Together with reference TRBV19 and TRBJ1-5, the CDR3 gives the full variable domain: DGGITQSPKYLFRKEGQNVTLSCEQNLNHDAMYWYRQDPGQGLRLIYYSQIVNDFQKGDIAEGYSVSREKKESFPLTVTSAQKNPTAFYLCASSWSQSSNQPQHFGDGTRLSIL.

The rearrangement joins TRBV7-9 to TRBJ1-1; D call uncertain. Deletions cut 2 bases from V and 0 bases from J, with 7 bases between. The CDR3 spans 14 residues. Germline V lookup: CDR1 SEHNR, CDR2 FQNEAQ (reference sequence). CDR3 DNA: TGTGCCAGCAGCTTAACAGCCCTGAACACTGAAGCTTTCTTT. It encodes CASSLTALNTEAFF. The full variable domain, its missing parts supplied by reference TRBV7-9 and TRBJ1-1, is DTGVSQNPRHKITKRGQNVTFRCDPISEHNRLYWYRQTLGQGPEFLTYFQNEAQLEKSRLLSDRFSAERPKGSFSTLEIQRTEQGDSAMYLCASSLTALNTEAFFGQGTRLTVV.

V usage is TRBV4-1 and J usage is TRBJ2-7; TRBD1 matches 7 bases. The CDR3 covers 16 residues. From germline, CDR1 is MGHRA and CDR2 YSYEKL. With 1 base clipped from V and 2 bases from J, the junction kept 8 bases outside the gene matches. The CDR3 nucleotides read TGCGCCAGCAGCCAAGGCCCCGGGCAGGGGGCCTACGAGCAGTACTTC. As protein: CASSQGPGQGAYEQYF.

The chain is built from TRBV4-1 and TRBJ1-3; tentatively, D is TRBD1 (6 bases). Germline-derived CDR1 and CDR2 are MGHRA and YSYEKL. Trimming cost V 4 bases and J 2 bases, with 12 bases left between them. The CDR3 totals 15 residues. The CDR3 DNA reads as TGCGCCAGCAGCCTCGACAGGCACACTGGAAACACCATATATTTT. It codes for CASSLDRHTGNTIYF.

The chain employs TRBV5-6 and TRBJ1-2; 8 bases agree with TRBD1. This CDR3 has 15 residues. Losses at the gene ends were 4 bases for V and 2 bases for J; bases not matched to a gene: 7. Looked up from germline, CDR1 is SGHDT and CDR2 is YYEEEE. DNA for the CDR3: TGTGCCAGCAGCCCATTTTACAGGGGGAACTATGGCTACACCTTC. This translates into CASSPFYRGNYGYTF.